A single sample is the source of the 9 T cell receptor beta chains below, sequenced in a study of control samples from healthy donors and cancer patients (dated by TCRdb to the early 2020s). Library creation used the immunoSEQ multiplex PCR assay. In its TCRdb copy, this immuneACCESS table keeps in-frame sequences only and misses some clones. Where compared with another copy, unresolved V genes explain less than half of these, and the others have no known cause. For this sample there are 150,000 to 200,000 clones; more than 85% appear just once. Jointly, the top ten make up roughly 0.7% of the sample. The sample consisted of blood. Receptor source: a woman younger than 45 in good health.

V usage is TRBV3-1 (or the pseudogene TRBV3-2) and J usage is TRBJ2-3; TRBD2 might be the D (7 bases). The CDR3 runs to 15 residues. CDR1 and CDR2 (germline): LGHDT, YNNKEL (reference sequence). V was trimmed by 5 bases and J by 2 bases, leaving 14 bases between them. Here the CDR3 reads CASSSSAGATDTQYF. The CDR3 DNA is TGTGCCAGCAGCTCCTCGGCGGGGGCCACAGATACGCAGTATTTT.

This sequence joins TRBV10-3 and TRBJ1-1, with 8 bases identical to TRBD1. Trimming removed 2 bases from V and 1 base from J; junction bases left unmatched: 0. Germline V lookup: CDR1 ENHRY, CDR2 SYGVKD. The length of the CDR3 is 14 residues. This CDR3 reads CAISEGQGNTEAFF. CDR3 nucleotide sequence: TGTGCCATCAGTGAGGGACAGGGGAACACTGAAGCTTTCTTT.

The chain carries TRBV18 and TRBJ1-4; no definite D call. The CDR3 covers 14 residues. CDR1 and CDR2 from the germline V gene are KGHSH and LQKENI. V was cut by 1 base and J by 4 bases, with 7 bases left in between. CDR3 sequence (DNA): TGTGCCAGCTCACCACTGTCGGGTAATGAAAAACTGTTTTTT. Protein: CASSPLSGNEKLFF.

The CDR3 protein is CASSGKLGPQGNQPQHF. The CDR3 nucleotides are TGTGCCAGCAGTGGTAAACTCGGCCCTCAAGGCAATCAGCCCCAGCATTTT. The chain combines TRBV2 with TRBJ1-5; D uncertain. The V gene lost 4 bases and the J gene lost 2 bases, with 18 bases spanning the gap. The CDR3 runs to 17 residues. Germline loops: CDR1 SNHLY, CDR2 FYNNEI.

The V call is TRBV14, the J call TRBJ2-7; TRBD1 agrees at 8 bases. Germline V gene lookup returns CDR1 SGHDN and CDR2 FVKESK. The CDR3 extends over 13 amino acids. Unmatched junction bases numbered 2, after V lost 4 bases and J lost 3 bases. CDR3 sequence (DNA): TGTGCCAGCAGCCTGACAGGGGACTACGAGCAGTACTTC. Its translation is CASSLTGDYEQYF.

The chain joins TRBV3-1 (or the pseudogene TRBV3-2) to TRBJ1-3, with a tentative D call TRBD1 (5 bases). In germline, CDR1 is LGHDT, CDR2 YNNKEL (reference sequence). V lost 4 bases and J lost 7, with 5 bases in between. The CDR3 loop spans 11 amino acids. The CDR3 reads CASSRQNTIYF. The CDR3 DNA reads TGTGCCAGCAGCCGACAGAACACCATATATTTT.

The genes are TRBV27 and TRBJ2-7, with D perhaps given as TRBD1 or TRBD2 (6 bases each). CDR3 length equals 15 residues. Germline loops: CDR1 MNHEY, CDR2 SMNVEV (reference sequence). The V end was cut by 8 bases, the J end by 2 bases, with 19 bases between. The CDR3 region is CASGERWGATYEQYF. In nucleotides, the CDR3 is TGTGCCAGCGGCGAAAGATGGGGGGCGACCTACGAGCAGTACTTC.

The DNA of the CDR3 is TGTGCCAGCAGCTTATCGACGGGCCTCCCCTACGAGCAGTACTTC. Protein product: CASSLSTGLPYEQYF. The J gene is TRBJ2-7, the V gene TRBV7-3; unclear D gene. V shed 2 bases and J shed 2 bases, with 13 bases lying between them. Per germline, CDR1 SGHTA and CDR2 FQGTGA. This CDR3 contains 15 residues.

This clone was picked up one time. This chain links TRBV6-5 with TRBJ1-2; no clear D gene. Germline V gene sequence: CDR1 MNHEY, CDR2 SVGAGI. This CDR3 has 13 residues. The V end was cut by 0 bases, the J end by 3 bases, with 5 bases between. The CDR3 is CASSYSPDYGYTF. The CDR3 nucleotides are TGTGCCAGCAGTTACTCTCCGGACTATGGCTACACCTTC.